The rows below give T cell receptor beta chains drawn from one sample of a study of Ad26.COV2.S vaccination and SARS-CoV-2 variants. The data were produced by immunoSEQ multiplex PCR, yet TCRdb's version contains in-frame clones alone and is incomplete. The table has about 98,000 clones, over 60% seen once; the top ten hold around a sixth. Specimen: peripheral blood, collected after recovery from COVID-19. These receptors were taken from a human donor who had recovered from COVID-19. CDR3s include the opening cysteine and the closing phenylalanine or tryptophan. A D gene is named only where the DNA matches it firmly. Not all rows give a size; the values are once, few, many and, for expanded clones, a class.

.	TRBJ1-2	TRBD1	TRBV28	CAVRGTGASTYGYTF	TGTGCCGTCAGGGGGACAGGGGCCTCAACCTATGGCTACACCTTC
many	TRBJ1-2	TRBD1	TRBV5-1	CASSLKALQGNYGYTF	TGCGCCAGCAGCTTGAAAGCCTTACAGGGGAACTATGGCTACACCTTC
.	TRBJ1-1	TRBD1	TRBV27	CASSQGQLMNTEAFF	TGTGCCAGCAGCCAGGGACAGCTGATGAACACTGAAGCTTTCTTT
.	TRBJ2-7	.	TRBV30	CAWTKGGTSYEQYF	TGTGCCTGGACGAAAGGTGGGACCTCTTACGAGCAGTACTTT
.	TRBJ2-7	TRBD1	TRBV3-1/TRBV3-2	CASSPGQLYEQYF	TGTGCCAGCAGCCCGGGACAGCTCTACGAGCAGTACTTC
.	TRBJ1-2	.	TRBV5-6	CASSLDGYLYGYTF	TGTGCCAGCAGCTTGGATGGGTACCTCTATGGCTACACCTTC
.	TRBJ1-6	.	TRBV14	CASSQQGYSPLHF	TGTGCCAGCAGCCAACAGGGTTACTCACCCCTCCACTTT
few	TRBJ2-1	.	TRBV7-9	CASSLAFRANEQFF	TGTGCCAGCAGCTTAGCGTTCAGGGCCAATGAGCAGTTCTTC
.	TRBJ1-1	TRBD1	TRBV14	CASSQDIIGTGLRGNTEAFF	TGTGCCAGCAGCCAAGATATTATAGGGACAGGGCTAAGGGGAAACACTGAAGCTTTCTTT
few	TRBJ1-2	.	TRBV27	CASSPHSFYGYTF	TGTGCCAGCAGTCCGCACTCATTCTATGGCTACACCTTC
.	TRBJ2-3	.	TRBV29-1	CSAVAPDTQYF	TGCAGCGCCGTCGCCCCCGATACGCAGTATTTT